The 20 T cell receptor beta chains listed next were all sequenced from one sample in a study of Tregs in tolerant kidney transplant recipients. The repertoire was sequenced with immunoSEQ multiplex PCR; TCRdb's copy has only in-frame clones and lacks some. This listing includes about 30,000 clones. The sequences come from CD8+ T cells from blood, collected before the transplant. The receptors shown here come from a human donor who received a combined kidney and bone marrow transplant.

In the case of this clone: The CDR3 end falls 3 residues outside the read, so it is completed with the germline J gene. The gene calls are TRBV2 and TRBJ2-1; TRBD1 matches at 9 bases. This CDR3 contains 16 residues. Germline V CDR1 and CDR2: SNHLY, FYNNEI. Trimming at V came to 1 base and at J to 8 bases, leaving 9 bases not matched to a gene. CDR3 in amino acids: CASSEGPTGGVDEQFF. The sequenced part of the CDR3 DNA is TGTGCCAGCAGTGAAGGGCCGACAGGGGGAGTCGATGAG.

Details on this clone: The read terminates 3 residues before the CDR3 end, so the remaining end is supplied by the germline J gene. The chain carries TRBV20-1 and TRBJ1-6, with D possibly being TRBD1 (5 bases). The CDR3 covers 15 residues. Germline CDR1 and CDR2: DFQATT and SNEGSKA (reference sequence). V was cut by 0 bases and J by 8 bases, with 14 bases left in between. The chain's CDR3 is CSAREKGMGHSPLHF. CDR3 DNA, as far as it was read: TGCAGTGCTAGAGAGAAGGGGATGGGGCATTCACCC.

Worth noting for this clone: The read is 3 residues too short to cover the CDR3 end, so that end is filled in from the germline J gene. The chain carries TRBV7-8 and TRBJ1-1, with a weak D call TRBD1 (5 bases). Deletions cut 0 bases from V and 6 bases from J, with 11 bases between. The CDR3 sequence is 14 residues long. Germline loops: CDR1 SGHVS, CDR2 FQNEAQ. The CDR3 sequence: CASSLASGLAEAFF. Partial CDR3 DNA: TGTGCCAGCAGCTTAGCCTCAGGGCTGGCTGAA. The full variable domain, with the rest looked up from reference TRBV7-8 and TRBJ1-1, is GAGVSQSPRYKVAKRGQDVALRCDPISGHVSLFWYQQALGQGPEFLTYFQNEAQLDKSGLPSDRFFAERPEGSVSTLKIQRTQQEDSAVYLCASSLASGLAEAFFGQGTRLTVV.

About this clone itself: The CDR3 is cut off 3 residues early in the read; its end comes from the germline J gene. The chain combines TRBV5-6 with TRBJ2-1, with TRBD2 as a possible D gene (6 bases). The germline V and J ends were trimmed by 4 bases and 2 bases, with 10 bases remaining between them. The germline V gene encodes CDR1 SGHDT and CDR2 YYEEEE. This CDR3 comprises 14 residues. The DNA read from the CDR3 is TGTGCCAGCAGCGGCGCTAGCGCCTACAATGAG. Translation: CASSGASAYNE. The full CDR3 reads CASSGASAYNEQFF.

The CDR3 here is CASSFVSAGPKDIQYF. The part of the CDR3 DNA that was read is TGCGCCAGCAGCTTTGTCAGCGCGGGCCCGAAGGACATT. J is TRBJ2-4 and V is TRBV5-1; D might be TRBD2 (5 bases). The read terminates 3 residues ahead of where the CDR3 ends, so the germline J gene completes it. CDR1 is SGHRS and CDR2 is YFSETQ in the germline V gene. The CDR3 length is 16 residues. V was pared by 2 bases and J by 8 bases, with 20 bases between.

CDR3 DNA, as far as it was read: TGTGCCAGCAGCTTATCAACTGACTATGGC. Its protein product is CASSLSTDYG. The whole CDR3 sequence is CASSLSTDYGYTF. The chain combines TRBV5-4 with TRBJ1-2; D remains unclear. The missing CDR3 end, 3 residues past where the read stops, is filled in from the germline J gene. The germline V gene encodes CDR1 SGHNT and CDR2 YYREEE (reference sequence). CDR3 length: 13 residues. V dropped 2 bases and J dropped 3 bases, with 8 bases sitting between them.

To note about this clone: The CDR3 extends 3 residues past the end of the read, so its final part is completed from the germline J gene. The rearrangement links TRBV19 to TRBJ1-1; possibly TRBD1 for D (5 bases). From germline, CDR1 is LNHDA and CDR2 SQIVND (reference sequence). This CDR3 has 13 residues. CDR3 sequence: CASNNLGEGEAFF. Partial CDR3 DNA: TGTGCCAGTAACAATTTAGGGGAAGGAGAA.

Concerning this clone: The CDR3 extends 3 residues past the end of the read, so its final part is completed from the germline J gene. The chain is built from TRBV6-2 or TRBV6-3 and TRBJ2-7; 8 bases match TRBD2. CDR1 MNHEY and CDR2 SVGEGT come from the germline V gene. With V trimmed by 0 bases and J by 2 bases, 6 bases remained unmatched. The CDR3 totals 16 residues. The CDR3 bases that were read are TGTGCCAGCAGTTACTCCAAGCGGGAGCCCGCCTACGAG. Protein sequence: CASSYSKREPAYE. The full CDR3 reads CASSYSKREPAYEQYF.

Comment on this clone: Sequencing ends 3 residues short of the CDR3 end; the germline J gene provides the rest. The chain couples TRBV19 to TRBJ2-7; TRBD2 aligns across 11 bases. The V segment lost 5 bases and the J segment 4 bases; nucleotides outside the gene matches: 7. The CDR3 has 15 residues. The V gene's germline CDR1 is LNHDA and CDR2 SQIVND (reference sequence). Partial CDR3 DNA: TGTGCCAGTAGTCTAACTAGCGGGAGTACTTACGAG. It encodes CASSLTSGSTYE. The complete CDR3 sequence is CASSLTSGSTYEQYF.

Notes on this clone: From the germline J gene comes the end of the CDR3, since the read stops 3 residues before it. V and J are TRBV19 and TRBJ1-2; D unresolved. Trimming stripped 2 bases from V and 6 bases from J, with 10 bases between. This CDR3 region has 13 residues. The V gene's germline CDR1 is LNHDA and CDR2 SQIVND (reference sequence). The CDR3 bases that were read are TGTGCCAGTAGTATAAGGTTCGGGGATGGC. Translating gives CASSIRFGDG. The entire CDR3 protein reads CASSIRFGDGYTF.

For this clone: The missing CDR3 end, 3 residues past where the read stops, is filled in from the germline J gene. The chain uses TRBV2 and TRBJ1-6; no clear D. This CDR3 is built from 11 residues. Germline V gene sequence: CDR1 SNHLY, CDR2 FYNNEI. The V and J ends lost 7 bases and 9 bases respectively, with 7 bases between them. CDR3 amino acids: CASTGGSPLHF. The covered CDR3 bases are TGTGCCAGCACGGGTGGTTCACCC.

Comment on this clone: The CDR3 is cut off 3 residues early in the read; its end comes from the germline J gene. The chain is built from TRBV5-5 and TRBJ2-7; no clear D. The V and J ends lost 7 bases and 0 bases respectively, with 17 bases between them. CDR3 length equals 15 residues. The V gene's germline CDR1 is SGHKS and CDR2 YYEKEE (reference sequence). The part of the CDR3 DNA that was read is TGTGCCAGCGCCACTATGGCGTCAGCCTCCTACGAG. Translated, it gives CASATMASASYE. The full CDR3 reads CASATMASASYEQYF.

The CDR3: CASSPGGTGNEQYF. CDR3 bases read: TGTGCCAGCAGCCCAGGGGGGACTGGGAACGAG. The chain couples TRBV7-7 to TRBJ2-7; D is possibly TRBD1 (7 bases). Read data end 3 residues before the CDR3 end; the end is taken from the germline J gene. Germline-derived CDR1 and CDR2 are SSHAT and FNYEAQ (reference sequence). V shed 5 bases and J shed 5 bases, with 16 bases lying between them. This CDR3 has 14 residues.

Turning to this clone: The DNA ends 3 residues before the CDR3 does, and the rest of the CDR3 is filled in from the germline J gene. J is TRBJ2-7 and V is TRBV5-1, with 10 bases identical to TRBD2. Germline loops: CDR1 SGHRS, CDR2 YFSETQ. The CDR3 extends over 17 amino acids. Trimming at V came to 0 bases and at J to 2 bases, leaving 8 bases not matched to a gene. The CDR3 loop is CASSLARASGSPYEQYF. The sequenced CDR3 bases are TGCGCCAGCAGCTTGGCCAGGGCTAGCGGGAGTCCCTACGAG.

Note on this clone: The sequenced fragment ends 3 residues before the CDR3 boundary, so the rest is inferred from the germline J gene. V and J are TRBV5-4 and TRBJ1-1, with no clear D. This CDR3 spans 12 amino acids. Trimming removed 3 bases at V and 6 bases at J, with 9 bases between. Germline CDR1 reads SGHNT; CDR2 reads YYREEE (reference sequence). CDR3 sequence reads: CASSSSGAEAFF. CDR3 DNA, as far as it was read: TGTGCCAGCAGCTCTTCCGGGGCTGAA.

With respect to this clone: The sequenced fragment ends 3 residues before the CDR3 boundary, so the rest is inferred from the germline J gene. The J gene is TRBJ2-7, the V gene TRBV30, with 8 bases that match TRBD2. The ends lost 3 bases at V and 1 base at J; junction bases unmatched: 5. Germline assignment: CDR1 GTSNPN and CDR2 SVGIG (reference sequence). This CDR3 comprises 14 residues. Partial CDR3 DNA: TGTGCCTGGAGCCCGGGGACTAGTTCCTACGAG. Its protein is CAWSPGTSSYE. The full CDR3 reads CAWSPGTSSYEQYF.

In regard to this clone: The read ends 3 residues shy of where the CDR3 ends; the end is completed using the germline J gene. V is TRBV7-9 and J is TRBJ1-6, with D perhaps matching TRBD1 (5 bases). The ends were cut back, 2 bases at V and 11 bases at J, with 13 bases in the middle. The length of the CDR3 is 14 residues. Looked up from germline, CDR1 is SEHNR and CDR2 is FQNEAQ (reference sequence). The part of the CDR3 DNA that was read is TGTGCCAGCAGCTTACTGCAGGGCTTTGCACCC. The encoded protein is CASSLLQGFAP. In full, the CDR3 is CASSLLQGFAPLHF.

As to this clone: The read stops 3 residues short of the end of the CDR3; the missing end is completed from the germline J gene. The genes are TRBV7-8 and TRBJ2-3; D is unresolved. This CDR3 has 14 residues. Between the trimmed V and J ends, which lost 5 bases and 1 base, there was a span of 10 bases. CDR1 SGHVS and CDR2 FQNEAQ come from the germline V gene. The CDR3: CASSPPEGTDTQYF. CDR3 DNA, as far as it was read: TGTGCCAGCAGCCCTCCCGAGGGCACAGATACG. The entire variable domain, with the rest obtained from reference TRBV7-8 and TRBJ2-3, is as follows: GAGVSQSPRYKVAKRGQDVALRCDPISGHVSLFWYQQALGQGPEFLTYFQNEAQLDKSGLPSDRFFAERPEGSVSTLKIQRTQQEDSAVYLCASSPPEGTDTQYFGPGTRLTVL.

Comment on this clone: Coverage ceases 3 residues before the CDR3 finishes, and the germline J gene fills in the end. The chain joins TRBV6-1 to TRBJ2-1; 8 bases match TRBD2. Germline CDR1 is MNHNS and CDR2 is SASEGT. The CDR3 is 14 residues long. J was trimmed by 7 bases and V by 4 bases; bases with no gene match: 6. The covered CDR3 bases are TGTGCCAGCAGTGGGACTAGCACGATGAATGAG. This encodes CASSGTSTMNE. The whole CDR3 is CASSGTSTMNEQFF.

CDR3 bases read: TGTGCCAGCAGCGGCGCGGCAGGGGGCAATCAGCCC. It codes for CASSGAAGGNQP. The CDR3 reads in full as CASSGAAGGNQPQHF. The chain combines TRBV7-9 with TRBJ1-5, with a weak D call TRBD1 (6 bases). The read is 3 residues too short to cover the CDR3 end, so that end is filled in from the germline J gene. From germline, CDR1 is SEHNR and CDR2 FQNEAQ (reference sequence). This CDR3 spans 15 amino acids. Trimming pared 5 bases from V and 2 bases from J, leaving 13 bases between.